This entry lists 2 T cell receptor beta chains sequenced from one sample in a study of blood T cell repertoires in COVID-19. Method: immunoSEQ multiplex PCR; TCRdb's copy keeps in-frame clones and lacks some. This table holds tens of thousands of clones, about nine tenths found once. Sequenced material: peripheral blood. These receptors came from a human donor in a cohort sampled during active COVID-19.

This clone came up once. The CDR3 reads CASRTRGGALTQYF. In DNA, the CDR3 is TGTGCCAGCCGAACACGGGGGGGGGCGCTTACGCAGTATTTT. This chain uses TRBV27 with TRBJ2-3; TRBD2 matches at 8 bases. This CDR3 region has 14 residues. V lost 8 bases, J lost 8 bases, and 12 bases stayed unmatched. CDR1 and CDR2 from the germline V gene are MNHEY and SMNVEV (reference sequence).

This clone was detected only once. The chain links TRBV19 to TRBJ1-2; TRBD1 aligns across 7 bases. CDR1 and CDR2 from the germline V gene are LNHDA and SQIVND (reference sequence). After removal of 1 base from V and 1 base from J, the junction contained 9 bases not matched to a gene. CDR3 length: 17 amino acids. CDR3 DNA sequence: TGTGCCAGTAGTATAGTTCTGGACAGGAGCTTTAACTATGGCTACACCTTC. Residues: CASSIVLDRSFNYGYTF. The full variable domain, rest sourced from reference TRBV19 and TRBJ1-2, is DGGITQSPKYLFRKEGQNVTLSCEQNLNHDAMYWYRQDPGQGLRLIYYSQIVNDFQKGDIAEGYSVSREKKESFPLTVTSAQKNPTAFYLCASSIVLDRSFNYGYTFGSGTRLTVV.